This entry concerns a single TCR beta chain. This CDR3 spans 13 amino acids. V dropped 8 bases and J dropped 7; count of bases not matched to a gene: 6. The germline gives CDR1 SNHLY, CDR2 FYNNEI. Sequenced by immunoSEQ multiplex PCR; TCRdb stores in-frame clones only, minus some. Of about 120,000 clones detected, 88% appear once; the ten largest clones hold about 6.9%. The sample belongs to a study of cytomegalovirus exposure and HLA in healthy donors. This clonotype was sampled from a woman in her late teens or twenties in good health and CMV-seropositive. Sequenced: PBMCs. This chain uses TRBV2 with TRBJ1-2, with TRBD1 identical over 11 bases. The CDR3: CASSRDRGFGYTF. CDR3 sequence (DNA): TGTGCCAGCTCCCGGGACAGGGGGTTTGGCTACACCTTC. The variable domain in full, completed from reference TRBV2 and TRBJ1-2, reads EPEVTQTPSHQVTQMGQEVILRCVPISNHLYFYWYRQILGQKVEFLVSFYNNEISEKSEIFDDQFSVERPDGSNFTLKIRSTKLEDSAMYFCASSRDRGFGYTFGSGTRLTVV.